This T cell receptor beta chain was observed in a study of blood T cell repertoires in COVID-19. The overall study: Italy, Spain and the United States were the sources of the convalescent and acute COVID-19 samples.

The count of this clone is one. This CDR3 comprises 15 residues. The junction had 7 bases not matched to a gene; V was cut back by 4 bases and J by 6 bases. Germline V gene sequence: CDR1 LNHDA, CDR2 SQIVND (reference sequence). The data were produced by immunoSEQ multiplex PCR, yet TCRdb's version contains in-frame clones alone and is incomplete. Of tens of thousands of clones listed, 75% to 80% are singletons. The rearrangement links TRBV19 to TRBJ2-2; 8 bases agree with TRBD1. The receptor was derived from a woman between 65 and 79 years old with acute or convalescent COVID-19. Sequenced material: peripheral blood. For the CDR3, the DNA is TGTGCCAGTAGTACCTACAGGGGGTTGCCCGGGGAGCTGTTTTTT. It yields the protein CASSTYRGLPGELFF.